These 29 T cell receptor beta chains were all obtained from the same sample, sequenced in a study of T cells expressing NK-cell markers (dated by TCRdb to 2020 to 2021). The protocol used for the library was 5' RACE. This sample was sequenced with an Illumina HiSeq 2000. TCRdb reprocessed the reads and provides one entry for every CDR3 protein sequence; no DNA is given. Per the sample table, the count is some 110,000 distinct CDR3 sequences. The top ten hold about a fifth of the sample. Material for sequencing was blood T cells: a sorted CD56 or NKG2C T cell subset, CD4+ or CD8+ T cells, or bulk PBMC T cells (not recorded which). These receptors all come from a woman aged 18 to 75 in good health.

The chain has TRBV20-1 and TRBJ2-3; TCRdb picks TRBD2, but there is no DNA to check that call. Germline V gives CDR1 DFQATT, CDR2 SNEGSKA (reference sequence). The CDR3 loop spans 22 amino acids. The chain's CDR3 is CSARAYMGIGQTGTRHTDTQYF.

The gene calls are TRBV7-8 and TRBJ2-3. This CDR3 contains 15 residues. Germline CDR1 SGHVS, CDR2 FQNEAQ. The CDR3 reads CASSLVWRSYDTQYF.

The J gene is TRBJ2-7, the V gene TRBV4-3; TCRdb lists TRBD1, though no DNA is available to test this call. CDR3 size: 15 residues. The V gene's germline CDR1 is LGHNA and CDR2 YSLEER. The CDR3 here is CASSPAGAKGYEQYF.

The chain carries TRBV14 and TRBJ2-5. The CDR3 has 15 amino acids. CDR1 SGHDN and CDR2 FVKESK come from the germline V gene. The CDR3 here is CASSQARYFPETQYF. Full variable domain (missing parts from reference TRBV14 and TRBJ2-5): EAGVTQFPSHSVIEKGQTVTLRCDPISGHDNLYWYRRVMGKEIKFLLHFVKESKQDESGMPNNRFLAERTGGTYSTLKVQPAELEDSGVYFCASSQARYFPETQYFGPGTRLLVL.

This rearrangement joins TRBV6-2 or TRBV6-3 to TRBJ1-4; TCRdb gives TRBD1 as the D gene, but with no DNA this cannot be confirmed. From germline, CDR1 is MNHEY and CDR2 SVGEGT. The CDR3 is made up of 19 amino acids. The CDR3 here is CASSYSPLGATAPRNGLFF.

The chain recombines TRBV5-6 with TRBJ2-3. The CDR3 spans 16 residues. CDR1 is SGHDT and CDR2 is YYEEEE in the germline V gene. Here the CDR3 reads CASSLEETPSTDTQYF.

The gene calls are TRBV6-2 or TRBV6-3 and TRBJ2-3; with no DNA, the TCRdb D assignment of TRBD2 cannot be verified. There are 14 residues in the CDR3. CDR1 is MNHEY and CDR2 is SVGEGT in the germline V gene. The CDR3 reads CASSFSMEADTQYF.

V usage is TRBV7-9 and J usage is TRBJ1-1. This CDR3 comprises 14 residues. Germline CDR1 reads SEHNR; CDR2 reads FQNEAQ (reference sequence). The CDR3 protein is CASSLSTGGTEAFF.

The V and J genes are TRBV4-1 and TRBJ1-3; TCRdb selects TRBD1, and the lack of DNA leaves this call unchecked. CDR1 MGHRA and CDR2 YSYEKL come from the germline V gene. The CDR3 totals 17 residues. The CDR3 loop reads CASSQDSGQDSGNTIYF.

This CDR3 is CASSKTGQGYTEAFF. The gene calls are TRBV12-3 or TRBV12-4 and TRBJ1-1; TCRdb calls TRBD1, which cannot be checked without DNA. This CDR3 spans 15 amino acids.

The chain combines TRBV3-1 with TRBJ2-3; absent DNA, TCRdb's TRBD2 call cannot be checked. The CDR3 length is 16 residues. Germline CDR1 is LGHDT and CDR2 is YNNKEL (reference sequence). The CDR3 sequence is CASSRGLAGSTDTQYF.

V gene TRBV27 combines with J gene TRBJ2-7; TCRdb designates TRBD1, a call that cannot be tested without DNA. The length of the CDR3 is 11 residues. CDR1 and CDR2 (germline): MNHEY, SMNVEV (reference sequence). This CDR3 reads CASSLSGQDFF.

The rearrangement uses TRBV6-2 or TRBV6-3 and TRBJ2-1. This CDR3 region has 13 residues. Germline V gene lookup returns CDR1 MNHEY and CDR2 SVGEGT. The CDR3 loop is CASSYWAYNEQFF.

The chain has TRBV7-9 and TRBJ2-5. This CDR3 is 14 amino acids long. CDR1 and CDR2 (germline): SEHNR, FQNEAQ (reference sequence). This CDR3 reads CASSLVLSQETQYF.

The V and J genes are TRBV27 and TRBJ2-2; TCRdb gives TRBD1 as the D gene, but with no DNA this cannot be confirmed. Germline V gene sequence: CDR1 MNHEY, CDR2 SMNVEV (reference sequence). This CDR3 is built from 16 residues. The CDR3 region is CASSHTSGTPTGELFF.

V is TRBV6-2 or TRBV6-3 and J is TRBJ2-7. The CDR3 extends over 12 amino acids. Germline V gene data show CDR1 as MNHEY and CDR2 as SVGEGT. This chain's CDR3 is CASSSFVYEQYF.

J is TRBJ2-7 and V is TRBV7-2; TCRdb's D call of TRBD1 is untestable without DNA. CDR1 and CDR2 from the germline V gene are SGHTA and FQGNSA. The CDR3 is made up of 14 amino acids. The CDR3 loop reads CASSFGTGEYEQYF.

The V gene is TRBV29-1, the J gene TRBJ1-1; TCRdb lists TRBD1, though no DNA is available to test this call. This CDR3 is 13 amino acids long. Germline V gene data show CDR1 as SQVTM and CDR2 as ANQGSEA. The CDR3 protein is CSGGKGGNTEAFF.

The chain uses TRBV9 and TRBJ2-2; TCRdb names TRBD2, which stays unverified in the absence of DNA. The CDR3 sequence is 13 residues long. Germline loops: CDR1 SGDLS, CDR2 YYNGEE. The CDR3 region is CASSATSPGELFF.

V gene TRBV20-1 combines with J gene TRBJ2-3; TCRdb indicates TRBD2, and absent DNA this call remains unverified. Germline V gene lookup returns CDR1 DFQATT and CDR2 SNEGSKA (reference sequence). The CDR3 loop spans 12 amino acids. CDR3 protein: CSVPSGTDTQYF.

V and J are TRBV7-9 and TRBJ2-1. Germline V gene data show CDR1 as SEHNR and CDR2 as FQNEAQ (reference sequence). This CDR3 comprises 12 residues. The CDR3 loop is CASSAADNEQFF.

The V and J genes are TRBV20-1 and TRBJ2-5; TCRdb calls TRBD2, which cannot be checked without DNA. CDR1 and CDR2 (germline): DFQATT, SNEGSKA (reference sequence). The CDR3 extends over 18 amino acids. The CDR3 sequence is CSARDPPAGGPVPETQYF.

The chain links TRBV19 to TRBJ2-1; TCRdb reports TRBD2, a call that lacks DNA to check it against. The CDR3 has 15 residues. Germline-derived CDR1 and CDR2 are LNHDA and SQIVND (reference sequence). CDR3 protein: CATRSGTSGYNEQFF. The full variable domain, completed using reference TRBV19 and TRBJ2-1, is DGGITQSPKYLFRKEGQNVTLSCEQNLNHDAMYWYRQDPGQGLRLIYYSQIVNDFQKGDIAEGYSVSREKKESFPLTVTSAQKNPTAFYLCATRSGTSGYNEQFFGPGTRLTVL.

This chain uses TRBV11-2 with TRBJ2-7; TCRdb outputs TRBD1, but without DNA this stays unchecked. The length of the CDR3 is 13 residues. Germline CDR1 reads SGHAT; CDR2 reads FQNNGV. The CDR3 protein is CASSLVGGDEQYF.

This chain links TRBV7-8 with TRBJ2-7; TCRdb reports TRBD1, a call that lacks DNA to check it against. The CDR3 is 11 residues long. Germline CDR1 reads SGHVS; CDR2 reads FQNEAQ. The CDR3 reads CASTGNHEQYF.

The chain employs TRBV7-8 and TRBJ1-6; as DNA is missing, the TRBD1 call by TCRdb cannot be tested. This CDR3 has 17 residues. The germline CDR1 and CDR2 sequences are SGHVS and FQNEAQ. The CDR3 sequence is CASSPIWTDSYNSPLHF. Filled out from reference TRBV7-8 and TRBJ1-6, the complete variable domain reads GAGVSQSPRYKVAKRGQDVALRCDPISGHVSLFWYQQALGQGPEFLTYFQNEAQLDKSGLPSDRFFAERPEGSVSTLKIQRTQQEDSAVYLCASSPIWTDSYNSPLHFGNGTRLTVT.

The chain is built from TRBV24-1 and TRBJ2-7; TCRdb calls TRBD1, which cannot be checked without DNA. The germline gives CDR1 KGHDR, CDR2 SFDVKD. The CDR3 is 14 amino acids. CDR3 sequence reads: CATSDFEGGKEQYF.

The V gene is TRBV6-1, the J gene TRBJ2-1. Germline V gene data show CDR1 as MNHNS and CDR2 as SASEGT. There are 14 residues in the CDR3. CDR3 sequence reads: CASASGSSYNEQFF.

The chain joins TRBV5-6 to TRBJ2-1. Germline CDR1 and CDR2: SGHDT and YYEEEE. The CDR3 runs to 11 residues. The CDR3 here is CASTDFNEQFF. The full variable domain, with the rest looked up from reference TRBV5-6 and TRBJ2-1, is DAGVTQSPTHLIKTRGQQVTLRCSPKSGHDTVSWYQQALGQGPQFIFQYYEEEERQRGNFPDRFSGHQFPNYSSELNVNALLLGDSALYLCASTDFNEQFFGPGTRLTVL.